These 13 T cell receptor beta chains share one sample of origin, sequenced in a study of CD8 T cells in ankylosing spondylitis. Overall study findings and caveats: A TCR beta motif of several highly homologous variants appeared characteristic of ankylosing spondylitis blood.

TCRdb reprocessed the 5' RACE reads via MiXCR and lists one record per CDR3 protein. The sample holds approximately 550,000 distinct CDR3 sequences, more than 9.5% seen once. These receptors lack a known antigen. The specimen was blood, either unsorted or a sorted T cell fraction (not recorded which). Receptors were obtained from a male donor with ankylosing spondylitis.

This clonotype was detected only a few times. This chain connects TRBV5-1 to TRBJ2-7; 12 nucleotides match TRBD1. This CDR3 is built from 14 residues. Unmatched junction bases numbered 3, after V lost 2 bases and J lost 6 bases. Germline V lookup: CDR1 SGHRS, CDR2 YFSETQ. This CDR3 reads CASSFGTGGAEQYF. CDR3 in DNA: TGCGCCAGCAGCTTCGGGACAGGGGGCGCCGAGCAGTACTTC.

There are a few counts of this clonotype. The chain carries TRBV5-1 and TRBJ1-1, with D unclear. This CDR3 comprises 14 residues. V dropped 0 bases and J dropped 3 bases, with 9 bases sitting between them. The germline gives CDR1 SGHRS, CDR2 YFSETQ. The CDR3 DNA is TGCGCCAGCAGCTTGGACCGCCTTTACACTGAAGCTTTCTTT. Amino acids: CASSLDRLYTEAFF.

This clonotype appeared a few times. This sequence joins TRBV28 and TRBJ2-7, with D possibly being TRBD2 (5 bases). Trimming removed 6 bases from V and 3 bases from J, with 15 bases in between. Germline V CDR1 and CDR2: MDHEN, SYDVKM. The CDR3 totals 14 residues. The CDR3 coding sequence is TGTGCCAGCAGACCTCTAGCTAAATACTACGAGCAGTACGTC. Translation gives CASRPLAKYYEQYV.

The chain combines TRBV6-2 or TRBV6-3 with TRBJ2-1, with 10 bases fitting TRBD2. The CDR3 runs 20 residues. The germline V gene encodes CDR1 MNHEY and CDR2 SVGEGT. V gave up 7 bases and J gave up 0 bases; unmatched junction bases: 18. The CDR3 DNA reads TGTGCCAGCATGGGGACTAGCGCAAAGTCCCCACTTCTCTCCTACAATGAGCAGTTCTTC. Encoded protein: CASMGTSAKSPLLSYNEQFF.

This sequence joins TRBV2 and TRBJ2-6; tentatively, D is TRBD2 (5 bases). This CDR3 contains 16 residues. Germline CDR1 and CDR2: SNHLY and FYNNEI. Trimming took off 3 bases at V and 5 bases at J, with 14 bases between the two ends. The CDR3 loop reads CASSDPPGSRANVLTF. CDR3 nucleotides: TGTGCCAGCAGTGACCCGCCGGGATCAAGGGCCAACGTCCTGACTTTC.

The chain links TRBV10-3 to TRBJ1-6; 7 nucleotides match TRBD1. The CDR3 has 15 residues. J lost 4 bases, V lost 3 bases, and 3 bases had no gene match. The germline V gene encodes CDR1 ENHRY and CDR2 SYGVKD. The DNA of the CDR3 is TGTGCCATCAGTGAAACAGGGGATTATAATTCACCCCTCCACTTT. Residues: CAISETGDYNSPLHF.

This clonotype was counted many times. V usage is TRBV29-1 and J usage is TRBJ2-1; D remains unclear. CDR3 length equals 15 residues. Germline-derived CDR1 and CDR2 are SQVTM and ANQGSEA. The V end was cut by 3 bases, the J end by 3 bases, with 15 bases between. The chain's CDR3 is CSVETDAPFYNEQFF. In DNA, the CDR3 is TGCAGCGTTGAGACTGACGCCCCTTTCTACAATGAGCAGTTCTTC.

The rearrangement links TRBV24-1 to TRBJ2-1, with 8 bases fitting TRBD2. CDR1 and CDR2 (germline): KGHDR, SFDVKD. With V trimmed by 6 bases and J by 7 bases, 7 bases remained unmatched. CDR3 size: 14 residues. The chain's CDR3 is CATSPSGSRNEQFF. The CDR3 DNA sequence: TGTGCCACCAGTCCAAGCGGGAGTCGAAATGAGCAGTTCTTC.

This clonotype was detected many times. The J gene is TRBJ2-7, the V gene TRBV24-1, with D perhaps assigned TRBD1 or TRBD2 (6 bases each). The CDR3 has 14 amino acids. Trimming stripped 5 bases from V and 4 bases from J, with 14 bases between. Germline CDR1 and CDR2: KGHDR and SFDVKD. Written as DNA, the CDR3 is TGTGCCACCAGTGCGACGGGGGCTCAATACGAGCAGTACTTC. The encoded protein is CATSATGAQYEQYF.

The chain recombines TRBV12-3 or TRBV12-4 with TRBJ1-5; the D is unclear. V was shortened by 7 bases and J by 3 bases, with 13 bases between the two germline ends. The CDR3 runs to 14 residues. DNA for the CDR3: TGTGCCAGCACTCCGACAATGGACAATCAGCCCCAGCATTTT. It is translated as CASTPTMDNQPQHF.

The chain couples TRBV29-1 to TRBJ2-2; TRBD1 matches at 9 bases. In germline, CDR1 is SQVTM, CDR2 ANQGSEA. The CDR3 loop spans 15 amino acids. The V and J ends lost 6 bases and 0 bases, in that order; junction bases with no gene match: 5. The CDR3, as DNA: TGCAGCGTGCCGGACAGGGGATCGAACACCGGGGAGCTGTTTTTT. It translates to CSVPDRGSNTGELFF.

This clonotype came up a few times. The CDR3, as DNA: TGTGCCAGCTCACCACCGAAACGGACGAACACTGAAGCTTTCTTT. Translation gives CASSPPKRTNTEAFF. The V gene is TRBV18, the J gene TRBJ1-1; D not certain. Germline CDR1 is KGHSH and CDR2 is LQKENI. The ends were cut back, 0 bases at V and 1 base at J, with 9 bases in the middle. The CDR3 spans 15 residues.

The rearrangement links TRBV11-3 to TRBJ2-1, with D unclear. Trimming shortened V by 5 bases and J by 7 bases, and 9 bases separated the two germline ends. Germline CDR1 SGHNT, CDR2 YENEEA. The CDR3 has 12 amino acids. The CDR3 is CASSRMINEQFF. CDR3 coding DNA: TGTGCCAGCAGCCGGATGATTAATGAGCAGTTCTTC.